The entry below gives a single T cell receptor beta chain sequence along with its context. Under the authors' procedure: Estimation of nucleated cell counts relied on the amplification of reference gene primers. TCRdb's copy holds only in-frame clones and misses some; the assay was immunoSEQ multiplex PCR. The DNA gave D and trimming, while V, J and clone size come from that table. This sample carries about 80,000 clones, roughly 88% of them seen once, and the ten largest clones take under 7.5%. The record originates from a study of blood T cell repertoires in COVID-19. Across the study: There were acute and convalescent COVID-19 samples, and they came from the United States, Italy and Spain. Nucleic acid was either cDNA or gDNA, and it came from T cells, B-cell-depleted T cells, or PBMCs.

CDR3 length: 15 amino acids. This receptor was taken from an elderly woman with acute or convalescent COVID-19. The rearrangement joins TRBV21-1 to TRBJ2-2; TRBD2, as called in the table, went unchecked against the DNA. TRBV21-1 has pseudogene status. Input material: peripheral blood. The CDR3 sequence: CASSKGRDNTGELFF. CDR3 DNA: TGTGCCAGCAGCAAAGGCCGGGATAACACCGGGGAGCTGTTTTTT.